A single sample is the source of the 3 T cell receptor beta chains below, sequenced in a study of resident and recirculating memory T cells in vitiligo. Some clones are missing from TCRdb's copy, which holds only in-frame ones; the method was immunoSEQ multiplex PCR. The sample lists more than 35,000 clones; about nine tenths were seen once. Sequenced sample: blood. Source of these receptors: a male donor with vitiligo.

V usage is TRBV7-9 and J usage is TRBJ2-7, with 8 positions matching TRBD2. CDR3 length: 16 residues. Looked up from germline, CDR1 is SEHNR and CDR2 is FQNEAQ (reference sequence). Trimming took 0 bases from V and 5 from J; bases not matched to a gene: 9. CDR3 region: CASSLAGSGGVDEQYF. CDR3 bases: TGTGCCAGCAGCTTAGCGGGCTCGGGGGGGGTGGACGAGCAGTACTTC.

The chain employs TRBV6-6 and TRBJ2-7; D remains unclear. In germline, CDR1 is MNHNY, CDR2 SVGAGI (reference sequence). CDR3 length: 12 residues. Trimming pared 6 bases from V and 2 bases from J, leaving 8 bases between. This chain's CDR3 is CASRHAAYEQYF. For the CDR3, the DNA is TGTGCCAGCAGACACGCAGCCTACGAGCAGTACTTC.

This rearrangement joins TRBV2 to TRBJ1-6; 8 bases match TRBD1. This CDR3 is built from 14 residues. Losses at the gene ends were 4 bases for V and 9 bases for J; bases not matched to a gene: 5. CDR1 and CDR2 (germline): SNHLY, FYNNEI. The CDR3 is CASSASGTGSPLHF. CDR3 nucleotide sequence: TGTGCCAGCAGTGCATCCGGGACAGGTTCACCCCTCCACTTT.